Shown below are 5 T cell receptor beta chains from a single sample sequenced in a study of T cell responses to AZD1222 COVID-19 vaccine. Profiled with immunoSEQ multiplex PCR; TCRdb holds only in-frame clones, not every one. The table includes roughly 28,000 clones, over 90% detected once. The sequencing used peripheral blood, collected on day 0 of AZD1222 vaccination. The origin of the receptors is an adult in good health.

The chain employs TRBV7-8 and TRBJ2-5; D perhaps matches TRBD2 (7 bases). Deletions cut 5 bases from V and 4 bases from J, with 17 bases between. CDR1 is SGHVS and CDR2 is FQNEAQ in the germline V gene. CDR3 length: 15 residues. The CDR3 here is CASSTAGARGETQYF. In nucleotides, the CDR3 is TGTGCCAGCAGCACTGCGGGGGCCCGGGGAGAGACCCAGTACTTC. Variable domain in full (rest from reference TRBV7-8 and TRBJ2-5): GAGVSQSPRYKVAKRGQDVALRCDPISGHVSLFWYQQALGQGPEFLTYFQNEAQLDKSGLPSDRFFAERPEGSVSTLKIQRTQQEDSAVYLCASSTAGARGETQYFGPGTRLLVL.

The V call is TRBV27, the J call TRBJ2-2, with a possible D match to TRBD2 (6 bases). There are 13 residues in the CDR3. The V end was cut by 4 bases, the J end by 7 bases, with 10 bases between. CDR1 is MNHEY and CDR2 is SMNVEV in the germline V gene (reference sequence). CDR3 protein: CASSWRDGGELFF. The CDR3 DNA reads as TGTGCCAGCAGTTGGAGGGATGGCGGGGAGCTGTTTTTT.

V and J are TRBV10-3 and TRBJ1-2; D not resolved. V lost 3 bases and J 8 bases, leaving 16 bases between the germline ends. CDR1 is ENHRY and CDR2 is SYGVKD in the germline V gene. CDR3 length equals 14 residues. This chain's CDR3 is CAISEGRPERGYTF. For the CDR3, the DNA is TGTGCCATCAGTGAAGGCCGCCCGGAGCGGGGCTACACCTTC.

The CDR3 coding sequence is TGTGCCAGCAGTAGGCGAGGGGAGCAGTACTTC. Residues: CASSRRGEQYF. The chain combines TRBV6-2 or TRBV6-3 with TRBJ2-7, with D possibly being TRBD2 (5 bases). CDR3 length: 11 amino acids. In germline, CDR1 is MNHEY, CDR2 SVGEGT. V lost 5 bases and J lost 7, with 9 bases in between.

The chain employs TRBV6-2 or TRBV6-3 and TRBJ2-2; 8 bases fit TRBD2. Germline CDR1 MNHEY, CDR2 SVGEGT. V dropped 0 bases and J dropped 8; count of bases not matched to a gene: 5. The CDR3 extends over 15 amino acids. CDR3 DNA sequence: TGTGCCAGCAGTTACTCGACCCAGCGGGAGGGGGAGCTGTTTTTT. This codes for CASSYSTQREGELFF.